This TCR beta chain was identified in a study of graft-versus-host responses after intestinal transplantation. At the level of the study: Recipients had multivisceral, liver-intestinal, or isolated intestinal transplants. Study results and caveats: GvH clones were identified in recipient marrow, with some first appearing in ileum or blood.

Sequenced by immunoSEQ multiplex PCR; TCRdb stores in-frame clones only, minus some. There are 15,000 to 20,000 clones in the sample; almost 85% occur only once, and about 2.1% lies in the top ten. Between the trimmed V and J ends, which lost 0 bases and 0 bases, there was a span of 4 bases. CDR3 length equals 14 residues. Germline V gives CDR1 SGHDT, CDR2 YYEEEE. A word on this clone: Its antigen is unidentified.

The specimen was PBMCs, collected 14 days after transplant. The clonotype comes from a human patient who received an intestinal transplant, so some T cells may come from the graft donor. The chain carries TRBV5-6 and TRBJ1-3, with D unclear. CDR3: CASSLDSSGNTIYF. CDR3 coding DNA: TGTGCCAGCAGCTTGGACAGCTCTGGAAACACCATATATTTT.